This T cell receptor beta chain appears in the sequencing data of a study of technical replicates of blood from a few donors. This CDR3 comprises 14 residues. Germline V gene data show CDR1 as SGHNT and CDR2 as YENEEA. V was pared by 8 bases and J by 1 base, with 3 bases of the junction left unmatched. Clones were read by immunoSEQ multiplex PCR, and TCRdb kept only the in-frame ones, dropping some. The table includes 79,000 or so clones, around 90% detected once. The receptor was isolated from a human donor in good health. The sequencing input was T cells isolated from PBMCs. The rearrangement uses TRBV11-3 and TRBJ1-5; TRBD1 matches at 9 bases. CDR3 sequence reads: CASRDRASNQPQHF. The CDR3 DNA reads TGTGCCAGCCGGGACAGGGCCAGCAATCAGCCCCAGCATTTT. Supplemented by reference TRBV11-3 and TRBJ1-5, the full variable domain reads EAGVVQSPRYKIIEKKQPVAFWCNPISGHNTLYWYLQNLGQGPELLIRYENEEAVDDSQLPKDRFSAERLKGVDSTLKIQPAELGDSAVYLCASRDRASNQPQHFGDGTRLSIL.